This TCR beta chain was recovered during a study of blood T cell repertoires in COVID-19. The wider study: T cells, B-cell-depleted T cells, or PBMCs supplied cDNA or gDNA.

Assay: immunoSEQ multiplex PCR; the TCRdb copy retains only in-frame clones and omits some. Of 100,000 to 150,000 clones listed, 88% are singletons. Germline V gives CDR1 SGHTS, CDR2 YDEGEE. This CDR3 region has 18 residues. With V trimmed by 2 bases and J by 1 base, 10 bases remained unmatched. The receptor comes from a man aged 50-59 years with acute or convalescent COVID-19. The chain carries TRBV5-8 and TRBJ2-1; 9 bases map to TRBD2. The sample consisted of peripheral blood. CDR3 nucleotide sequence: TGTGCCAGCAGCTTTGGCGGGAGGGTAACGGGGTCCTACAATGAGCAGTTCTTC. Translating it yields CASSFGGRVTGSYNEQFF.